These 8 T cell receptor beta chains came from one sample sequenced in a study of early T cells in non-severe SARS-CoV-2 infection. One entry per CDR3 protein, called by TCRdb with MiXCR from the 5' RACE reads. Counted here are some 76,000 distinct CDR3 sequences, approximately 15% occurring once; the ten biggest clones make up about 14%. The sequencing input was whole blood. Receptors originate from an adult who was a healthcare worker with PCR-confirmed SARS-CoV-2 infection or an uninfected control (not recorded which).

This clonotype has a count of ten or more. This chain connects TRBV7-3 to TRBJ2-3; no firm D call. The CDR3 is 15 amino acids. CDR1 is SGHTA and CDR2 is FQGTGA in the germline V gene. Trimming cost V 4 bases and J 4 bases, with 15 bases left between them. Here the CDR3 reads CASSYGAINADTQYF. The CDR3 DNA sequence: TGTGCCAGCAGCTACGGCGCAATAAATGCAGATACGCAGTATTTT.

This clonotype was picked up many times. The chain is built from TRBV28 and TRBJ2-5; D is unresolved. Trimming shortened V by 4 bases and J by 4 bases, and 22 bases separated the two germline ends. This CDR3 has 17 residues. Per germline, CDR1 MDHEN and CDR2 SYDVKM. The CDR3 nucleotides are TGTGCCAGCAGTTCCAACCCCGGAATCTACCCGGGAGAGACCCAGTACTTC. As protein: CASSSNPGIYPGETQYF.

This clonotype was seen only a few times. The genes are TRBV6-6 and TRBJ2-3; a weak D match, TRBD2 (5 bases). The CDR3 totals 14 residues. V gave up 5 bases and J gave up 3 bases, with 12 bases separating them. The germline CDR1 and CDR2 sequences are MNHNY and SVGAGI (reference sequence). The CDR3 nucleotides read TGTGCCAGCAGTCGAGACACGGGGACAGATACGCAGTATTTT. Its protein product is CASSRDTGTDTQYF.

The genes are TRBV5-1 and TRBJ2-3; D is ambiguous. The CDR3 spans 15 residues. V was cut by 2 bases and J by 4 bases, with 14 bases left in between. Germline V lookup: CDR1 SGHRS, CDR2 YFSETQ. The CDR3 DNA follows: TGCGCCAGCAGCTTTAGTGCCCAGCGAGCAGATACGCAGTATTTT. Protein product: CASSFSAQRADTQYF.

This chain connects TRBV29-1 to TRBJ2-1; D may match TRBD1 or TRBD2 (6 bases each). From germline, CDR1 is SQVTM and CDR2 ANQGSEA. This CDR3 region has 12 residues. The V end lost 5 bases, the J end lost 6 bases, and 11 bases lay between the germline ends. CDR3 nucleotide sequence: TGCAGCGTTCTTGAGGGGGGCAATGAGCAGTTCTTC. Translating gives CSVLEGGNEQFF.

This clonotype appeared many times. The chain uses TRBV7-3 and TRBJ2-5; 8 nucleotides line up with TRBD2. V lost 1 base to trimming and J lost 2 bases; unmatched junction nucleotides: 9. The CDR3 consists of 17 residues. CDR1 and CDR2 from the germline V gene are SGHTA and FQGTGA. The CDR3 DNA reads as TGTGCCAGCAGCTTAATGGGGCGGGGGGCCCCACAAGAGACCCAGTACTTC. Its protein is CASSLMGRGAPQETQYF.

This clonotype was seen many times. J is TRBJ2-7 and V is TRBV29-1; D gene uncertain. Trimming removed 4 bases from V and 6 bases from J, with 19 bases in between. The CDR3 covers 14 residues. In germline, CDR1 is SQVTM, CDR2 ANQGSEA. The CDR3 spells CSVVDPVGWGEQYF. Here the CDR3 DNA reads TGCAGCGTTGTGGACCCAGTGGGGTGGGGCGAGCAGTACTTC.

This clonotype was observed at least ten times. The rearrangement joins TRBV20-1 to TRBJ2-3; TRBD2 might be the D (5 bases). CDR1 is DFQATT and CDR2 is SNEGSKA in the germline V gene (reference sequence). Trimming shortened V by 5 bases and J by 3 bases, and 6 bases separated the two germline ends. The CDR3 contains 11 residues. In DNA form, the CDR3 reads TGCAGTGCTGGGAGAACAGATACGCAGTATTTT. It codes for CSAGRTDTQYF.